This T cell receptor (beta chain) was identified during a study of Graves' ophthalmopathy and Graves' hyperthyroidism. Over 18 months of follow-up, stable hyperthyroidism required that no ophthalmopathy appear. This clonotype was seen repeatedly, ten times or more. V lost 2 bases, J lost 7 bases, and 18 bases lay in between. This CDR3 region has 15 residues. Germline assignment: CDR1 MDHEN and CDR2 SYDVKM. Amplifying from RNA transcripts, the study obtained TCR beta CDR3 regions. Following a first-round RT-PCR that used HTBI primers, a second-round multiplex PCR was carried out. TCRdb ran MiXCR on the multiplex PCR reads and lists one entry per CDR3 protein. The profile covers 500,000 to 700,000 distinct CDR3 sequences, with approximately 21% appearing a single time and around 6.9% taken by the ten largest.

This receptor was identified in a woman younger than 35 with stable Graves' hyperthyroidism. Some clones in this sample may be carry-over from other donors' samples. V gene TRBV28 combines with J gene TRBJ2-7, with D perhaps TRBD2 (5 bases). Sequenced material: peripheral blood. CDR3 residues: CASSLLEGLVGEQYF. CDR3 DNA sequence: TGTGCCAGCAGTTTACTTGAGGGTTTGGTGGGTGAGCAGTACTTC. Full variable domain (rest looked up from reference TRBV28 and TRBJ2-7): DVKVTQSSRYLVKRTGEKVFLECVQDMDHENMFWYRQDPGLGLRLIYFSYDVKMKEKGDIPEGYSVSREKKERFSLILESASTNQTSMYLCASSLLEGLVGEQYFGPGTRLTVT.